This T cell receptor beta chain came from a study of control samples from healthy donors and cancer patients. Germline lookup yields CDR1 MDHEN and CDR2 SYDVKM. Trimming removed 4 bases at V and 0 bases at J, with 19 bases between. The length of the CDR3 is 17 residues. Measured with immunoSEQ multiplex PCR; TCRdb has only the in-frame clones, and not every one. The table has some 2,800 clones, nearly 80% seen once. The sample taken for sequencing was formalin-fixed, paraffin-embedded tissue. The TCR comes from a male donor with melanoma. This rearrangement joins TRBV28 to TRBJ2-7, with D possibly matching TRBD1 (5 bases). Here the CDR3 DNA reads TGTGCCAGCAGTTCCCGCTATTCAGGGATGAACTCCTACGAGCAGTACTTC. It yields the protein CASSSRYSGMNSYEQYF.